This T cell receptor (beta chain) was retrieved from a study of T cell repertoires and HLA-DP antigens. Germline V gene sequence: CDR1 SGHRS, CDR2 YFSETQ. V dropped 5 bases and J dropped 5; count of bases not matched to a gene: 8. The CDR3 loop spans 15 amino acids. Sequenced by immunoSEQ multiplex PCR; TCRdb stores in-frame clones only, minus some. The table includes approximately 110,000 clones, more than 85% detected once. Comments on this clone: Its antigen is still unknown.

The clonotype was recovered from a woman aged 18-30 years in good health and CMV-seronegative. Specimen: CD4+ T cells from PBMCs. The chain recombines TRBV5-1 with TRBJ2-1; 9 bases line up with TRBD2. This chain's CDR3 is CASRGIAGVNNEQFF. CDR3 bases: TGCGCCAGCAGGGGTATAGCGGGAGTGAACAATGAGCAGTTCTTC.